The entry below describes one T cell receptor (beta chain). For each subset, genomic DNA was distributed in equal portions over several immunoSEQ plates. Assay used: immunoSEQ multiplex PCR; TCRdb lists only in-frame clones, some missing. The sample shows 450,000 or so clones, 77% of them seen only once. These data belong to a study of shared clonotypes between healthy human individuals. Study-level information: Sampling drew on donors who were a couple of women and a few men aged 18 to 49.

The length of the CDR3 is 11 residues. Per the germline V gene, CDR1 is GTSNPN and CDR2 is SVGIG (reference sequence). V was shortened by 0 bases and J by 10 bases, with 7 bases between the two germline ends. The origin of this receptor is a woman aged 40 to 50 in good health. Some clones in this sample may be carry-over from other donors' samples. The rearrangement links TRBV30 to TRBJ2-1, with D uncertain. Source material: PBMCs. DNA of the CDR3: TGTGCCTGGAGTGTGGTCATGGAGCAGTTCTTC. Encoded protein: CAWSVVMEQFF. Variable domain in full (rest from reference TRBV30 and TRBJ2-1): SQTIHQWPATLVQPVGSPLSLECTVEGTSNPNLYWYRQAAGRGLQLLFYSVGIGQISSEVPQNLSASRPQDRQFILSSKKLLLSDSGFYLCAWSVVMEQFFGPGTRLTVL.